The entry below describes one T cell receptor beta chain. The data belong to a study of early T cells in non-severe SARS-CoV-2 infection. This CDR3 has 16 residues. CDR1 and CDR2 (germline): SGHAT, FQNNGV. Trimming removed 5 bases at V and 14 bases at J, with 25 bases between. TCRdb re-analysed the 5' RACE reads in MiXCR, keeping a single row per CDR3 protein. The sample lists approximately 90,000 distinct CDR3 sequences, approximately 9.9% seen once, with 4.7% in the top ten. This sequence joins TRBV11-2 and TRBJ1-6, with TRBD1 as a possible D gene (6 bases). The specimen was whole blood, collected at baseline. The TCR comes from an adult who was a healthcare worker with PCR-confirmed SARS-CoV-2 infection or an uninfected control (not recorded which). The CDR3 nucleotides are TGTGCCAGCAGCCTCGAGGGGGGTCTCGCAATGCGGACCCTCCACTTT. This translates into CASSLEGGLAMRTLHF.